Following are 14 T cell receptor beta chains from one sample sequenced in a study of T cells after yellow fever vaccination. Using its own MiXCR run on the 5' RACE reads, TCRdb lists one record per CDR3 protein. The sample records around 320,000 distinct CDR3 sequences, approximately 8% being singletons. The material was CD4+ T cells sorted from PBMCs, obtained 5 days after the yellow fever booster vaccination. The receptors stem from a man younger than 35 who received the YFV17D yellow fever vaccine.

This clonotype was counted at least ten times. The chain links TRBV6-6 to TRBJ2-7, with 8 positions matching TRBD1. The CDR3 consists of 13 residues. V trimming: 4 bases; J trimming: 5 bases; junction bases outside the gene matches: 4. Germline CDR1 reads MNHNY; CDR2 reads SVGAGI (reference sequence). The CDR3 DNA is TGTGCCAGCAGTTCTGACAGGGGTAACGAGCAGTACTTC. The encoded protein is CASSSDRGNEQYF.

V is TRBV7-6 and J is TRBJ2-7, with D perhaps given as TRBD1 or TRBD2 (5 bases each). In germline, CDR1 is SGHVS, CDR2 FNYEAQ. Deletions cut 5 bases from V and 3 bases from J, with 17 bases between. The CDR3 is 15 amino acids. The CDR3 DNA follows: TGTGCCAGCAGCCCTCACAGGTTACTAGTCTACGAGCAGTACTTC. Translated, it gives CASSPHRLLVYEQYF.

This clonotype has just a few counts. The rearrangement uses TRBV7-8 and TRBJ2-1, with TRBD1 matching 10 bases. With 5 bases clipped from V and 2 bases from J, the junction kept 9 bases outside the gene matches. This CDR3 spans 17 amino acids. Germline CDR1 is SGHVS and CDR2 is FQNEAQ. CDR3: CASSLNSGTGAYNEQFF. CDR3 coding DNA: TGTGCCAGCAGCCTAAATTCCGGGACAGGGGCCTACAATGAGCAGTTCTTC.

The chain employs TRBV6-2 or TRBV6-3 and TRBJ1-2, with D hard to call. Germline V gene data show CDR1 as MNHEY and CDR2 as SVGEGT. Between the trimmed V and J ends, which lost 3 bases and 4 bases, there was a span of 6 bases. CDR3 length: 12 amino acids. The CDR3 DNA reads as TGTGCCAGCAGTTATAACGGCTATGGCTACACCTTC. This sequence encodes CASSYNGYGYTF.

This clonotype was counted between two and nine times. The chain uses TRBV6-1 and TRBJ2-3; TRBD2 agrees at 9 bases. There are 16 residues in the CDR3. The trim removed 0 bases at V and 1 base at J, leaving 2 bases unmatched. Germline CDR1 reads MNHNS; CDR2 reads SASEGT. CDR3 DNA sequence: TGTGCCAGCAGTGAAGCTTCTAGCGGGGGCACAGATACGCAGTATTTT. Amino acids: CASSEASSGGTDTQYF.

The CDR3: CASSPEQGGNEKLFF. Here the CDR3 DNA reads TGTGCCAGCAGTCCAGAACAGGGTGGAAATGAAAAACTGTTTTTT. The chain has TRBV28 and TRBJ1-4; D is perhaps TRBD1 (6 bases). The CDR3 contains 15 residues. The V end lost 5 bases, the J end lost 5 bases, and 15 bases lay between the germline ends. CDR1 and CDR2 from the germline V gene are MDHEN and SYDVKM.

This clonotype was recorded a few times. This sequence joins TRBV5-1 and TRBJ2-5; TRBD1 aligns across 8 bases. V shed 4 bases and J 1 base; nucleotides not matched to a gene: 3. This CDR3 has 14 residues. Germline V gene lookup returns CDR1 SGHRS and CDR2 YFSETQ. CDR3 bases: TGCGCCAGCAGCGGTACAGGGGGCCAAGAGACCCAGTACTTC. Protein product: CASSGTGGQETQYF.

This clonotype appeared many times. The V call is TRBV4-3, the J call TRBJ2-1, with D maybe TRBD2 (5 bases). Trimming cost V 0 bases and J 5 bases, with 14 bases left between them. Germline V lookup: CDR1 LGHNA, CDR2 YSLEER. CDR3 length equals 16 residues. CDR3: CASSQEGLADNNEQFF. In DNA, the CDR3 is TGCGCCAGCAGCCAAGAGGGCCTAGCCGATAACAATGAGCAGTTCTTC.

The CDR3, as DNA: TGTGCCAGCAGCTTAGCTGGGGTAGCGGGGGGCCGCTTTGCCGGGGAGCTGTTTTTT. It encodes CASSLAGVAGGRFAGELFF. The chain links TRBV7-2 to TRBJ2-2, with 10 bases identical to TRBD2. CDR1 is SGHTA and CDR2 is FQGNSA in the germline V gene. This CDR3 has 19 amino acids. V lost 0 bases, J lost 6 bases, and 13 bases stayed unmatched.

In this sample, this clonotype turned up many times. The chain links TRBV9 to TRBJ2-5, with D uncertain. Looked up from germline, CDR1 is SGDLS and CDR2 is YYNGEE. V shed 0 bases and J shed 4 bases, with 13 bases lying between them. CDR3 length: 15 residues. The CDR3 DNA sequence: TGTGCCAGCAGCGTAGGGCCTCGGCCGCGAGAGACCCAGTACTTC. It is translated as CASSVGPRPRETQYF.

This clonotype was recorded a few times. The chain is built from TRBV5-5 and TRBJ2-5; 8 bases are a match to TRBD1. The CDR3 runs to 14 residues. Trimming took 4 bases from V and 1 from J; bases not matched to a gene: 3. Germline V gene lookup returns CDR1 SGHKS and CDR2 YYEKEE (reference sequence). The CDR3 nucleotides are TGTGCCAGCAGCCTGACAGGGGTCCAAGAGACCCAGTACTTC. Translating it yields CASSLTGVQETQYF.

This clonotype was observed a few times. The chain carries TRBV6-4 and TRBJ2-3, with D perhaps given as TRBD1 or TRBD2 (5 bases each). Germline V gives CDR1 MRHNA, CDR2 SNTAGT. The length of the CDR3 is 14 residues. Trimming took 7 bases from V and 4 from J, leaving 15 bases between them. The CDR3 spells CASKRDHGSDTQYF. The DNA of the CDR3 is TGTGCCAGCAAGAGGGACCACGGCTCAGATACGCAGTATTTT.

V gene TRBV3-1 combines with J gene TRBJ2-1, with D possibly TRBD2 on 5 matching bases. The germline gives CDR1 LGHDT, CDR2 YNNKEL (reference sequence). This CDR3 has 14 amino acids. The germline V and J ends were trimmed by 0 bases and 10 bases, with 13 bases remaining between them. CDR3 residues: CASSQEWTSREQFF. CDR3 nucleotide sequence: TGTGCCAGCAGCCAAGAGTGGACTTCCCGGGAGCAGTTCTTC.

This clonotype occurred many times. The rearrangement joins TRBV4-3 to TRBJ2-1, with 11 bases aligning to TRBD2. The V gene end was trimmed by 0 bases and the J gene end by 10 bases; junction bases not matched to a gene: 11. This CDR3 has 17 amino acids. Germline values: CDR1 LGHNA, CDR2 YSLEER. The CDR3 sequence: CASSQDPPSGGPGEQFF. For the CDR3, the DNA is TGCGCCAGCAGCCAAGATCCCCCTAGCGGGGGGCCGGGGGAGCAGTTCTTC.